This record concerns one TCR beta chain sequence. The data derive from a study of control samples from healthy donors and cancer patients. With V trimmed by 6 bases and J by 8 bases, 11 bases remained unmatched. The CDR3 sequence is 15 residues long. CDR1 MDHEN and CDR2 SYDVKM come from the germline V gene. This table comes from immunoSEQ multiplex PCR, and its TCRdb copy is limited to in-frame clones, with some not included. The data contain roughly 130,000 clones, about 92% of them singletons. J is TRBJ2-1 and V is TRBV28; 9 bases agree with TRBD2. The sample taken for sequencing was PBMCs. The source of this sequence is a man aged 50-59 years with head and neck cancer. The CDR3 region is CASRLAGLRRDEQFF. DNA of the CDR3: TGTGCCAGCAGGCTAGCGGGGTTAAGGAGGGATGAGCAGTTCTTC. The full variable domain, its missing parts supplied by reference TRBV28 and TRBJ2-1, is DVKVTQSSRYLVKRTGEKVFLECVQDMDHENMFWYRQDPGLGLRLIYFSYDVKMKEKGDIPEGYSVSREKKERFSLILESASTNQTSMYLCASRLAGLRRDEQFFGPGTRLTVL.